This T cell receptor beta chain was recorded in a study of blood T cell repertoires in COVID-19. As for the study in general: Researchers got acute and convalescent COVID-19 samples from the United States, Italy and Spain. PBMCs, B-cell-depleted T cells, or T cells provided the cDNA or gDNA that made up the material.

Germline V lookup: CDR1 SGHRS, CDR2 YFSETQ. The CDR3 is 17 residues long. Trimming left V 4 bases short and J 7 bases short, with 24 bases between. The authors' processing: The authors estimated nucleated cell counts from reference gene primer amplification. Assay: immunoSEQ multiplex PCR; the TCRdb copy retains only in-frame clones and omits some. The D gene and trimming were derived from the DNA, and the V and J assignments and clone size from that table. The table has under 60,000 clones, about 83% seen once. Sequencing was performed on peripheral blood. The V call is TRBV5-1, the J call TRBJ2-1, with D perhaps matching TRBD2 (6 bases). This TCR was sampled from a human donor in a cohort sampled during active COVID-19. CDR3: CASSRMYGSGGENEQFF. In DNA, the CDR3 is TGCGCCAGCAGCCGGATGTATGGTAGCGGAGGGGAGAATGAGCAGTTCTTC.